These 5 T cell receptor beta chains originate from one sample sequenced in a study of blood T cell repertoires in COVID-19. Sequencing used immunoSEQ multiplex PCR; TCRdb keeps in-frame clones, though not all of them. There are about 64,000 clones in the sample; roughly 84% occur only once, and around 4.2% lies in the top ten. Sequenced material: peripheral blood. These receptors came from a man in his 70s with acute or convalescent COVID-19.

This clone occurred once. DNA of the CDR3: TGTGCCAGCAGCCGGGAGATCAGCTCCTACGAGCAGTACTTC. Encoded protein: CASSREISSYEQYF. The chain recombines TRBV7-6 with TRBJ2-7; weak D call: TRBD2 (6 bases). This CDR3 has 14 amino acids. Trimming cost V 5 bases and J 0 bases, with 11 bases left between them. Looked up from germline, CDR1 is SGHVS and CDR2 is FNYEAQ. Full variable domain (remainder filled in from reference TRBV7-6 and TRBJ2-7): GAGVSQSPRYKVTKRGQDVALRCDPISGHVSLYWYRQALGQGPEFLTYFNYEAQQDKSGLPNDRFSAERPEGSISTLTIQRTEQRDSAMYRCASSREISSYEQYFGPGTRLTVT.

The chain employs TRBV7-2 and TRBJ1-2, with 9 bases identical to TRBD1. V was clipped by 1 base and J by 2 bases; unmatched bases: 5. The CDR3 is 16 residues long. The germline gives CDR1 SGHTA, CDR2 FQGNSA. The CDR3 sequence: CASSLGGQGWNYGYTF. CDR3 bases: TGTGCCAGCAGCTTAGGCGGACAGGGGTGGAACTATGGCTACACCTTC.

This clone was recorded only once. The chain uses TRBV10-3 and TRBJ1-4; 8 bases match TRBD1. V trimming: 4 bases; J trimming: 3 bases; junction bases outside the gene matches: 13. This CDR3 region has 18 residues. Germline CDR1 reads ENHRY; CDR2 reads SYGVKD. CDR3 nucleotide sequence: TGTGCCATCAGTGCAGGGGGCACAGGCGTCGGGGCTAATGAAAAACTGTTTTTT. Translated, it gives CAISAGGTGVGANEKLFF.

The chain recombines TRBV24-1 with TRBJ2-5; D might be TRBD2 (5 bases). CDR1 and CDR2 (germline): KGHDR, SFDVKD. Deletions cut 3 bases from V and 4 bases from J, with 11 bases between. The CDR3 consists of 14 residues. The CDR3 region is CATSDPGFGETQYF. The DNA for the CDR3 is TGTGCCACCAGTGATCCGGGGTTTGGAGAGACCCAGTACTTC.

V and J are TRBV5-4 and TRBJ1-6; D may be TRBD1 (5 bases). This CDR3 spans 13 amino acids. Germline CDR1 is SGHNT and CDR2 is YYREEE (reference sequence). V lost 4 bases, J lost 6 bases, and 8 bases lay in between. CDR3 sequence reads: CASSRGGNSPLHF. The CDR3 nucleotides are TGTGCCAGCAGCAGGGGTGGTAATTCACCCCTCCACTTT. Together with reference TRBV5-4 and TRBJ1-6, the CDR3 gives the full variable domain: ETGVTQSPTHLIKTRGQQVTLRCSSQSGHNTVSWYQQALGQGPQFIFQYYREEENGRGNFPPRFSGLQFPNYSSELNVNALELDDSALYLCASSRGGNSPLHFGNGTRLTVT.